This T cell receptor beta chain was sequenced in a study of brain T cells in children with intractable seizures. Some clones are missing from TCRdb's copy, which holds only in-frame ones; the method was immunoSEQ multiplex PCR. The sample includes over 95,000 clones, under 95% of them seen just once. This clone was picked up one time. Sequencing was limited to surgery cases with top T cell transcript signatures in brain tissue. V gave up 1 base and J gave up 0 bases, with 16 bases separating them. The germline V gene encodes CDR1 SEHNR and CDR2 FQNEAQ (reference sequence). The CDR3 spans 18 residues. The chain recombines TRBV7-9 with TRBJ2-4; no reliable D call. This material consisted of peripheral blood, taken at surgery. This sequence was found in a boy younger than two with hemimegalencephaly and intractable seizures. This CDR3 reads CASSLGMGVELAKNIQYF. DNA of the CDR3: TGTGCCAGCAGCTTAGGGATGGGTGTGGAGCTAGCCAAAAACATTCAGTACTTC.